Reported below is one TCR beta chain. Its specificity is unknown. Donors, healthy HIV-negative adults, lacked recent acute infections or vaccinations. The method was immunoSEQ multiplex PCR; TCRdb's version includes in-frame clones alone and lacks a portion of them. The table records 100,000 or so clones, 68% of them present only once. CDR3 length equals 14 residues. V was clipped by 7 bases and J by 9 bases, with 19 bases between them. Germline V gene data show CDR1 as SGHTA and CDR2 as FQGNSA. The sample originates from a study of shared clonotypes between healthy human individuals. Points from the study as a whole: Among non-shared clonotypes, generation probabilities were lower than among those shared by all four donors.

The chain couples TRBV7-2 to TRBJ2-1; perhaps TRBD1 as D (5 bases). This receptor was obtained from a woman aged 25 to 45 in good health. The source material was memory CD8+ T cells sorted from blood. The subset: CD45RO+ cells pooled with CCR7-negative TemRA cells. CDR3 region: CASTKQDGLGEQFF. CDR3 nucleotide sequence: TGTGCCAGCACCAAACAGGATGGCCTGGGTGAGCAGTTCTTC.